The 2 T cell receptor beta chains below come from one sample, sequenced in a study of blood T cell repertoires in COVID-19. Using immunoSEQ multiplex PCR, the repertoire was profiled, and TCRdb retains in-frame clones only, with some absent. The data hold about 530,000 clones, with less than 90% observed a single time. The material sequenced was peripheral blood. These receptors originate from a woman in her 50s with COVID-19, enrolled during active disease.

The V and J genes are TRBV14 and TRBJ1-2; tentatively, D is TRBD1 (5 bases). V gave up 1 base and J gave up 8 bases, with 14 bases separating them. Germline assignment: CDR1 SGHDN and CDR2 FVKESK. This CDR3 spans 14 amino acids. The CDR3: CASSQGDGGNGYTF. The DNA for the CDR3 is TGTGCCAGCAGCCAAGGCGACGGGGGGAACGGCTACACCTTC.

This rearrangement joins TRBV7-7 to TRBJ2-3; TRBD2 agrees at 8 bases. V lost 3 bases to trimming and J lost 3 bases; unmatched junction nucleotides: 5. CDR3 length: 15 amino acids. Germline V gives CDR1 SSHAT, CDR2 FNYEAQ (reference sequence). The CDR3 protein is CASSLEAGGTDTQYF. The CDR3, as DNA: TGTGCCAGCAGCTTGGAGGCGGGGGGAACAGATACGCAGTATTTT.